Here is one TCR beta chain with its context. The CDR3 length is 16 residues. J gave up 4 bases and V 1 base, and 7 bases lay outside the gene matches. CDR1 is LNHNV and CDR2 is YYDKDF in the germline V gene (reference sequence). In the original processing: Quantification of nucleated cells was approximated via reference gene primer amplification. Repertoires were generated with immunoSEQ multiplex PCR, while TCRdb's copy carries only in-frame clones and drops some. D and trimming come from the DNA, and the V and J calls and clone size come from that table. This table has 97,000 or so clones, 90% appearing once. This record belongs to a study of blood T cell repertoires in COVID-19. As for the study in general: COVID-19 samples collected from the United States, Italy and Spain covered acute and convalescent phases.

The sequencing sample was made of peripheral blood. The chain recombines TRBV15 with TRBJ2-1, with 7 bases that match TRBD1. This clonotype was sampled from a man aged 60 to 75 with acute or convalescent COVID-19. Here the CDR3 DNA reads TGTGCCACCAGCAGAGCTCGGGACAGTATTTACAATGAGCAGTTCTTC. The encoded protein is CATSRARDSIYNEQFF.